This passage covers 30 T cell receptor beta chains from one sample sequenced in a study of regulatory T cells in long-lasting Graves disease. For TCR beta, libraries came from iRepertoire HTBI primers and Arm-PCR of CDR3 regions. One entry per CDR3 protein results from TCRdb running MiXCR on the multiplex PCR reads. The sample has about 220,000 distinct CDR3 sequences, roughly 19% seen once. Indicated time point: newly diagnosed GD, antithyroid drugs for less than 3 months. The TCR library was prepared using RNA isolated from PBMCs. This sample also belongs to another study, concerning T cells in Graves' hyperthyroidism and ophthalmopathy.

Sequencing was performed on peripheral blood mononuclear cells (PBMCs), taken at new diagnosis, from a patient treated with antithyroid drugs. The receptors derive from a woman aged 25 to 39 with Graves disease.

This clonotype has at least ten counts. The chain has TRBV3-1 and TRBJ2-1, with 7 bases that match TRBD1. V gave up 3 bases and J gave up 10 bases; unmatched junction bases: 15. The CDR3 covers 16 residues. Germline V gene data show CDR1 as LGHDT and CDR2 as YNNKEL (reference sequence). CDR3 sequence: CASSQPRQGTLGEQFF. In nucleotides, the CDR3 is TGTGCCAGCAGCCAGCCCCGACAGGGCACCTTGGGCGAGCAGTTCTTC.

This clonotype was counted between two and nine times. A much larger clone lies a single base off, so this may be a read error. The rearrangement uses TRBV30 and TRBJ2-7; possible D gene TRBD2, 5 bases. Trimming pared 3 bases from V and 3 bases from J, leaving 15 bases between. CDR1 and CDR2 from the germline V gene are GTSNPN and SVGIG (reference sequence). CDR3 length: 14 residues. CDR3 DNA sequence: TGTGCCTGGAGCCGACGAGGACTCTACTACGAGCAGTACTTC. This sequence encodes CAWSRRGLYYEQYF.

This clonotype was seen repeatedly, ten times or more. The gene calls are TRBV11-2 and TRBJ2-3; 7 positions match TRBD2. In germline, CDR1 is SGHAT, CDR2 FQNNGV. CDR3 length: 14 residues. J was trimmed by 4 bases and V by 5 bases; bases with no gene match: 6. As DNA, the CDR3 is TGTGCCAGCAGCCGGAGACTAGCCCCAGATACGCAGTATTTT. This encodes CASSRRLAPDTQYF. The whole variable domain, filled in from reference TRBV11-2 and TRBJ2-3, reads EAGVAQSPRYKIIEKRQSVAFWCNPISGHATLYWYQQILGQGPKLLIQFQNNGVVDDSQLPKDRFSAERLKGVDSTLKIQPAKLEDSAVYLCASSRRLAPDTQYFGPGTRLTVL.

This clonotype was counted many times. The V gene is TRBV20-1, the J gene TRBJ2-7, with D maybe TRBD1 (6 bases). The CDR3 covers 15 residues. The ends were cut back, 0 bases at V and 1 base at J, with 13 bases in the middle. Per the germline V gene, CDR1 is DFQATT and CDR2 is SNEGSKA (reference sequence). The CDR3 here is CSAREGASGSYEQYF. The DNA of the CDR3 is TGCAGTGCTAGAGAGGGGGCATCGGGTTCCTACGAGCAGTACTTC.

This sequence joins TRBV28 and TRBJ2-5; TRBD2 is a possible D gene (6 bases). CDR3 length: 15 residues. Germline CDR1 is MDHEN and CDR2 is SYDVKM. The ends were cut back, 6 bases at V and 0 bases at J, with 14 bases in the middle. The CDR3 sequence: CASSRKLAYQETQYF. CDR3 nucleotides: TGTGCCAGCAGCCGGAAGCTAGCGTACCAAGAGACCCAGTACTTC.

This clonotype was counted many times. The V call is TRBV28, the J call TRBJ1-1; 9 nucleotides match TRBD1. Germline V gene data show CDR1 as MDHEN and CDR2 as SYDVKM. This CDR3 has 14 amino acids. The V segment lost 8 bases and the J segment 2 bases; nucleotides outside the gene matches: 6. The CDR3, as DNA: TGTGCCAGCCGTAAGACAGGGGGTAACACTGAAGCTTTCTTT. As protein: CASRKTGGNTEAFF.

In its sample, this clonotype was seen many times. The chain links TRBV6-1 to TRBJ1-1; 7 bases map to TRBD1. Trimming cost V 6 bases and J 1 base; bases outside gene matches: 14. Germline values: CDR1 MNHNS, CDR2 SASEGT. The CDR3 loop spans 17 amino acids. CDR3 protein: CASRAGTAGGGNTEAFF. Written as DNA, the CDR3 is TGTGCCAGCAGAGCAGGGACAGCCGGTGGCGGGAACACTGAAGCTTTCTTT.

This clonotype has a count of ten or more. The V gene is TRBV20-1, the J gene TRBJ2-7, with 10 bases identical to TRBD1. Germline V gene sequence: CDR1 DFQATT, CDR2 SNEGSKA (reference sequence). The V and J ends lost 2 bases and 6 bases, in that order; junction bases with no gene match: 10. CDR3 length: 15 amino acids. The CDR3: CSARPVGQGISEQYF. CDR3 sequence (DNA): TGCAGTGCTAGACCTGTGGGACAGGGGATTTCCGAGCAGTACTTC.

This clonotype was seen ten or more times. V usage is TRBV7-9 and J usage is TRBJ1-1; D not resolved. Trimming shortened V by 3 bases and J by 5 bases, and 13 bases separated the two germline ends. The germline CDR1 and CDR2 sequences are SEHNR and FQNEAQ (reference sequence). CDR3 length equals 14 residues. The CDR3 bases are TGTGCCAGCAGCTTGGGCCCTTTAGAGACTGAAGCTTTCTTT. This translates into CASSLGPLETEAFF.

This clonotype showed up just a few times. The chain employs TRBV28 and TRBJ2-2; D is unresolved. V was trimmed by 3 bases and J by 1 base, leaving 9 bases between them. The CDR3 extends over 15 amino acids. The germline gives CDR1 MDHEN, CDR2 SYDVKM. In DNA form, the CDR3 reads TGTGCCAGCAGTTTGAACCGTCGGAACACCGGGGAGCTGTTTTTT. This encodes CASSLNRRNTGELFF. Looking up the rest from reference TRBV28 and TRBJ2-2 gives the full variable domain: DVKVTQSSRYLVKRTGEKVFLECVQDMDHENMFWYRQDPGLGLRLIYFSYDVKMKEKGDIPEGYSVSREKKERFSLILESASTNQTSMYLCASSLNRRNTGELFFGEGSRLTVL.

This clonotype was detected ten times or more. This chain joins TRBV2 and TRBJ2-7; unclear D gene. Between the trimmed V and J ends, which lost 3 bases and 4 bases, there was a span of 7 bases. The CDR3 totals 12 residues. In germline, CDR1 is SNHLY, CDR2 FYNNEI. Written as DNA, the CDR3 is TGTGCCAGCAGTGAGTCTGGATACGAGCAGTACTTC. Amino acids: CASSESGYEQYF.

This clonotype was seen ten or more times. The J gene is TRBJ1-4, the V gene TRBV6-1; 10 bases match TRBD1. Germline V gene sequence: CDR1 MNHNS, CDR2 SASEGT. J was trimmed by 4 bases and V by 6 bases; bases with no gene match: 5. The CDR3 runs to 15 residues. CDR3 sequence reads: CASRTRTGGNEKLFF. In DNA, the CDR3 is TGTGCCAGCAGAACTAGGACAGGGGGTAATGAAAAACTGTTTTTT.

The chain couples TRBV19 to TRBJ2-1, with a weak D call TRBD2 (6 bases). The CDR3 is 14 amino acids. Germline V gene lookup returns CDR1 LNHDA and CDR2 SQIVND (reference sequence). V lost 6 bases and J 7 bases, leaving 16 bases between the germline ends. The CDR3 loop reads CASSMTGVANEQFF. The DNA for the CDR3 is TGTGCCAGTAGCATGACGGGAGTTGCGAATGAGCAGTTCTTC.

The sample holds a few counts of this clonotype. The rearrangement uses TRBV19 and TRBJ1-6; D call uncertain. Trimming took off 6 bases at V and 0 bases at J, with 9 bases between the two ends. Germline CDR1 LNHDA, CDR2 SQIVND (reference sequence). The CDR3 consists of 15 residues. The CDR3 DNA reads as TGTGCCAGTAGCCGAGGGAGCTCCTATAATTCACCCCTCCACTTT. It encodes CASSRGSSYNSPLHF.

This clonotype has at least ten counts. The V and J genes are TRBV2 and TRBJ2-7; the match to TRBD2 covers 10 bases. The CDR3 loop spans 14 amino acids. Germline V CDR1 and CDR2: SNHLY, FYNNEI. Trimming cost V 5 bases and J 7 bases; bases outside gene matches: 8. The CDR3 loop reads CASSPLAGEGEQYF. The CDR3 bases are TGTGCCAGCAGTCCCCTAGCGGGAGAGGGAGAGCAGTACTTC.

With regard to this clonotype: A much bigger clone sits one base away, suggesting this may be a read error. V gene TRBV28 combines with J gene TRBJ2-7; 9 bases are a match to TRBD1. The germline V gene has CDR1 MDHEN and CDR2 SYDVKM. This CDR3 contains 13 residues. V trimming: 3 bases; J trimming: 7 bases; junction bases outside the gene matches: 4. The CDR3 here is CASSFGTGREQYF. Here the CDR3 DNA reads TGTGCCAGCAGTTTTGGGACAGGGCGGGAGCAGTACTTC.

This clonotype showed up many times. The chain employs TRBV6-1 and TRBJ2-1, with D unclear. This CDR3 has 12 residues. Trimming cost V 11 bases and J 7 bases, with 15 bases left between them. The V gene's germline CDR1 is MNHNS and CDR2 SASEGT. The CDR3 is CACESMGNEQFF. CDR3 in DNA: TGTGCCTGCGAGTCTATGGGGAATGAGCAGTTCTTC.

This clonotype was observed many times. Mismatch with germline at one junction end may stem from a read error. This chain links TRBV2 with TRBJ2-4; TRBD2 matches 9 bases. The germline V gene encodes CDR1 SNHLY and CDR2 FYNNEI. CDR3 length equals 15 residues. The CDR3 region is CASSTSGLAKSIQYF. CDR3 sequence (DNA): TGTGCCAGCAGTACTAGCGGGTTAGCCAAAAGCATTCAGTACTTC.

This clonotype was recorded at least ten times. The gene calls are TRBV15 and TRBJ2-1, with 13 bases that match TRBD2. Germline V gene sequence: CDR1 LNHNV, CDR2 YYDKDF (reference sequence). This CDR3 has 15 amino acids. V was clipped by 5 bases and J by 12 bases; unmatched bases: 10. CDR3 region: CATSGGTSGRAGQFF. CDR3 DNA: TGTGCCACCAGCGGCGGCACTAGCGGGAGGGCCGGGCAGTTCTTC. Full variable domain (remainder filled in from reference TRBV15 and TRBJ2-1): DAMVIQNPRYQVTQFGKPVTLSCSQTLNHNVMYWYQQKSSQAPKLLFHYYDKDFNNEADTPDNFQSRRPNTSFCFLDIRSPGLGDTAMYLCATSGGTSGRAGQFFGPGTRLTVL.

The chain uses TRBV14 and TRBJ2-2; TRBD1 matches at 8 bases. From germline, CDR1 is SGHDN and CDR2 FVKESK. V trimming: 4 bases; J trimming: 4 bases; junction bases outside the gene matches: 5. This CDR3 comprises 15 residues. CDR3 loop: CASSPLTGVTGELFF. In nucleotides, the CDR3 is TGTGCCAGCAGCCCATTGACAGGGGTCACCGGGGAGCTGTTTTTT.

This clonotype occurred many times. In DNA form, the CDR3 reads TGTGCCAGCAGCTTATTAAGTCGACAGGGTGGAGGCTACACCTTC. This sequence encodes CASSLLSRQGGGYTF. This chain joins TRBV7-9 and TRBJ1-2, with TRBD1 identical over 7 bases. CDR1 and CDR2 from the germline V gene are SEHNR and FQNEAQ (reference sequence). This CDR3 is 15 amino acids long. Trimming took 2 bases from V and 8 from J; bases not matched to a gene: 11.

This clonotype showed up many times. V gene TRBV18 combines with J gene TRBJ1-2; 9 bases line up with TRBD1. The ends lost 1 base at V and 8 bases at J; junction bases unmatched: 2. This CDR3 contains 13 residues. In germline, CDR1 is KGHSH, CDR2 LQKENI. CDR3 bases: TGTGCCAGCTCACCACGGACAGGGGAAGGCTACACCTTC. It encodes CASSPRTGEGYTF.

V usage is TRBV2 and J usage is TRBJ2-5, with D perhaps TRBD1 or TRBD2 (5 bases each). Per germline, CDR1 SNHLY and CDR2 FYNNEI. The CDR3 has 15 residues. Trimming shortened V by 7 bases and J by 1 base, and 16 bases separated the two germline ends. Here the CDR3 reads CASIHPGGGQETQYF. The CDR3 DNA reads TGTGCCAGCATCCACCCGGGTGGGGGCCAAGAGACCCAGTACTTC. Full variable domain (rest looked up from reference TRBV2 and TRBJ2-5): EPEVTQTPSHQVTQMGQEVILRCVPISNHLYFYWYRQILGQKVEFLVSFYNNEISEKSEIFDDQFSVERPDGSNFTLKIRSTKLEDSAMYFCASIHPGGGQETQYFGPGTRLLVL.

Ten or more counts support this clonotype. V gene TRBV6-1 combines with J gene TRBJ1-2, with 8 bases fitting TRBD1. This CDR3 spans 15 amino acids. Germline trimming cut 6 bases from V and 14 bases from J; bases unmatched to any gene: 20. Germline V gene sequence: CDR1 MNHNS, CDR2 SASEGT. CDR3 sequence reads: CASRRDRGATTPRTF. The DNA of the CDR3 is TGTGCCAGCAGGAGAGACAGGGGCGCGACGACCCCTAGGACCTTC.

The chain employs TRBV20-1 and TRBJ2-1; 8 bases line up with TRBD1. The CDR3 covers 15 residues. The germline gives CDR1 DFQATT, CDR2 SNEGSKA (reference sequence). Trimming removed 1 base from V and 5 bases from J; junction bases left unmatched: 7. The DNA of the CDR3 is TGCAGTGCTAGAGGTTTGGACAGGGCTGACAATGAGCAGTTCTTC. It is translated as CSARGLDRADNEQFF.

This chain connects TRBV7-6 to TRBJ2-7; D not resolved. This CDR3 region has 16 residues. V was clipped by 8 bases and J by 0 bases, with 20 bases between them. Per the germline V gene, CDR1 is SGHVS and CDR2 is FNYEAQ. CDR3 DNA: TGTGCCAGCCGCTCCCCTAAGGGCCCTAGCTCCTACGAGCAGTACTTC. Its protein product is CASRSPKGPSSYEQYF.

This clonotype came up many times. J is TRBJ1-2 and V is TRBV12-3 or TRBV12-4; D is perhaps TRBD1 (6 bases). Trimming took 1 base from V and 7 from J, leaving 25 bases between them. There are 18 residues in the CDR3. The DNA for the CDR3 is TGTGCCAGCAGTTTAGGCCCCGCCGACGCAGGGGAGAAGGGTGGCTACACCTTC. Translating it yields CASSLGPADAGEKGGYTF.

This clonotype was counted many times. This chain joins TRBV2 and TRBJ2-5; perhaps TRBD1 as D (6 bases). This CDR3 has 13 amino acids. The germline V gene encodes CDR1 SNHLY and CDR2 FYNNEI. V was pared by 2 bases and J by 2 bases, with 6 bases between. CDR3: CASSEQGQETQYF. DNA of the CDR3: TGTGCCAGCAGTGAACAGGGGCAAGAGACCCAGTACTTC.

This clonotype has at least ten counts. This rearrangement joins TRBV27 to TRBJ1-3; no firm D call. Looked up from germline, CDR1 is MNHEY and CDR2 is SMNVEV (reference sequence). The germline V and J ends were trimmed by 5 bases and 0 bases, with 14 bases remaining between them. CDR3 length equals 16 residues. For the CDR3, the DNA is TGTGCCAGCAGTACTTTACACGCAGGCTCTGGAAACACCATATATTTT. As protein: CASSTLHAGSGNTIYF.

This clonotype was picked up one time. A far larger clone lies a single base away; this is likely a read error. The gene calls are TRBV18 and TRBJ2-3; D uncertain. Germline values: CDR1 KGHSH, CDR2 LQKENI. CDR3 size: 13 residues. The CDR3 reads CASSLDSQETRYF. As DNA, the CDR3 is TGTGCCAGCTCACTCGACTCCCAAGAGACCCGGTACTTC.